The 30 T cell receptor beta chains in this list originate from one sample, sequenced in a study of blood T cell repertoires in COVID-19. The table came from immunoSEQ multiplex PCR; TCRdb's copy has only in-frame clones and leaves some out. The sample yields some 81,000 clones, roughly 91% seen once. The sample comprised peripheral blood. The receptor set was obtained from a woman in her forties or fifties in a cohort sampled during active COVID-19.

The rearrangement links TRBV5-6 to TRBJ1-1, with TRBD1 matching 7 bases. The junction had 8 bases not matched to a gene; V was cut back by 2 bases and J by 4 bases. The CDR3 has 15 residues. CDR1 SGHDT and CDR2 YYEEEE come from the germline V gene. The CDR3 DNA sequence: TGTGCCAGCAGCTTAGGGGCCAGGGGGGTCACTGAAGCTTTCTTT. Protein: CASSLGARGVTEAFF.

The CDR3 nucleotides read TGTGCCAGCAGTGGGGACAGGAACTATGGCTACACCTTC. Translating it yields CASSGDRNYGYTF. The chain combines TRBV28 with TRBJ1-2; 8 nucleotides align to TRBD1. Unmatched junction bases numbered 1, after V lost 5 bases and J lost 2 bases. This CDR3 has 13 amino acids. Germline V gene lookup returns CDR1 MDHEN and CDR2 SYDVKM.

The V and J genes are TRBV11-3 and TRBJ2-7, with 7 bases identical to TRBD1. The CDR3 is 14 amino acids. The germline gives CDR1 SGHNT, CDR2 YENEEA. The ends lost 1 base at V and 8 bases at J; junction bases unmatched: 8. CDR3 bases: TGTGCCAGCAGCTTAGTCGGAACAGGGGCTCAGCAGTACTTC. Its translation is CASSLVGTGAQQYF.

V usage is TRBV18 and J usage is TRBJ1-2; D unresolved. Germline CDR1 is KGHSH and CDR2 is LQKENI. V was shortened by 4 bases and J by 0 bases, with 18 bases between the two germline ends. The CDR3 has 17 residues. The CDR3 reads CASSLWSSTVTNYGYTF. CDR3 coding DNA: TGTGCCAGCTCACTTTGGTCCTCCACTGTAACTAACTATGGCTACACCTTC.

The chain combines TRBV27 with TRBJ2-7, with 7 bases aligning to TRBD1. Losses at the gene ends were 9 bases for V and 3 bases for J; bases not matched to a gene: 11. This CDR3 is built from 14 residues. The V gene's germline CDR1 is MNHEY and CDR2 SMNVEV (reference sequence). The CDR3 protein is CASSGGSLLYEQYF. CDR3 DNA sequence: TGTGCCAGTTCAGGGGGATCCCTACTCTACGAGCAGTACTTC.

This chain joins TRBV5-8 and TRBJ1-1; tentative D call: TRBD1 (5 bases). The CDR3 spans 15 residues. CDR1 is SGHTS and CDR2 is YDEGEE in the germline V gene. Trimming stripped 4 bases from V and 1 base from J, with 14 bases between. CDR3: CASSVDSPGNTEAFF. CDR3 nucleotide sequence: TGTGCCAGCAGCGTCGACAGCCCGGGGAACACTGAAGCTTTCTTT.

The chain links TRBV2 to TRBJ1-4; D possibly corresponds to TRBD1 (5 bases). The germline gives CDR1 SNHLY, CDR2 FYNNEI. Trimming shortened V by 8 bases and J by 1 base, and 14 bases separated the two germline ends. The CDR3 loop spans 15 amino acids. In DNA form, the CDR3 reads TGTGCCAGCGGTCAATCAGGGCTAACTAATGAAAAACTGTTTTTT. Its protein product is CASGQSGLTNEKLFF.

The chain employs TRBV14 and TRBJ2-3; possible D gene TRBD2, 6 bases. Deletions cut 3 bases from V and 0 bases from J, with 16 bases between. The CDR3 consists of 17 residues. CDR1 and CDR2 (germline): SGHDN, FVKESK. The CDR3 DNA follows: TGTGCCAGCAGCCACCTGGGGGAGGTACTTAGCACAGATACGCAGTATTTT. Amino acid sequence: CASSHLGEVLSTDTQYF.

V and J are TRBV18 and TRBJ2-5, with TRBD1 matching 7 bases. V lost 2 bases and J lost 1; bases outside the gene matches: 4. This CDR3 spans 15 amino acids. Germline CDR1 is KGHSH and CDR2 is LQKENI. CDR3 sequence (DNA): TGTGCCAGCTCACCAAAGGCAGGGGGCCAAGAGACCCAGTACTTC. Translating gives CASSPKAGGQETQYF.

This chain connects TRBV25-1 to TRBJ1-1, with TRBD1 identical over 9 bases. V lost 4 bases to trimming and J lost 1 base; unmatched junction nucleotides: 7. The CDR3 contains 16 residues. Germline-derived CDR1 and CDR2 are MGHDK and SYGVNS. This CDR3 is CASSVAGTGRNTEAFF. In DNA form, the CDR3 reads TGTGCCAGCAGTGTAGCCGGGACAGGGAGGAACACTGAAGCTTTCTTT.

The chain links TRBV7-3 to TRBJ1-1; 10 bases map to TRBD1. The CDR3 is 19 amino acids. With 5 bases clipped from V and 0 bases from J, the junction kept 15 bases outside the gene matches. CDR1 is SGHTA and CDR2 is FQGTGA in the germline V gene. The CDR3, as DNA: TGTGCCAGCAGCCCGGGTCCGGGACAGGGGTCCCTTATGAACACTGAAGCTTTCTTT. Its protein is CASSPGPGQGSLMNTEAFF.

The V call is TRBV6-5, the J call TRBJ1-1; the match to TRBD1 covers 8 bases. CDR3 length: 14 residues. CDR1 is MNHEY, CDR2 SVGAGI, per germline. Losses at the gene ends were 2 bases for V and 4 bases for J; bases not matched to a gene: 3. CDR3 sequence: CASSYQGQGTEAFF. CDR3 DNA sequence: TGTGCCAGCAGTTACCAAGGACAGGGCACTGAAGCTTTCTTT.

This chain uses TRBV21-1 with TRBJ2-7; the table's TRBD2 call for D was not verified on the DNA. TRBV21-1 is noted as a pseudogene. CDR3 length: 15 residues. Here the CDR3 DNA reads TGTGCCAGCAGCAAAGATATAGCGGGAGTGGAGGAGCAGTACTTC. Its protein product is CASSKDIAGVEEQYF.

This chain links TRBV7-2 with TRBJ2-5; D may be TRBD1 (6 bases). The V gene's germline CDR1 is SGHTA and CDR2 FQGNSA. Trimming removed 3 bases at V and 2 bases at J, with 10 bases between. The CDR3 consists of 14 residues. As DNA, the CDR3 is TGTGCCAGCAGCTTCCAGACAGGACAAGAGACCCAGTACTTC. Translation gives CASSFQTGQETQYF.

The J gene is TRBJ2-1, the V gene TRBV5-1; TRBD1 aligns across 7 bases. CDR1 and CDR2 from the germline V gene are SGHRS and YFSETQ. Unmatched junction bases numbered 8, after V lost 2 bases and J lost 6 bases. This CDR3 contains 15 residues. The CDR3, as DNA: TGCGCCAGCAGCTTAACAGGGGAAGTGATCAATGAGCAGTTCTTC. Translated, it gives CASSLTGEVINEQFF.

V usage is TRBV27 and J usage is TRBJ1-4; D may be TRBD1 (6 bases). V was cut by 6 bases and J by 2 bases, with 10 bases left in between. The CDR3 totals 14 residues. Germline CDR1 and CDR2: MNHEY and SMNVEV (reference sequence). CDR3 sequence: CASRIGQTNEKLFF. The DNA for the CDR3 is TGTGCCAGCAGGATAGGACAGACTAATGAAAAACTGTTTTTT. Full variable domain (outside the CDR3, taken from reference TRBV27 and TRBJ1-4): EAQVTQNPRYLITVTGKKLTVTCSQNMNHEYMSWYRQDPGLGLRQIYYSMNVEVTDKGDVPEGYKVSRKEKRNFPLILESPSPNQTSLYFCASRIGQTNEKLFFGSGTQLSVL.

CDR3 region: CASSLAAETQYF. The DNA for the CDR3 is TGTGCCAGCAGCTTAGCGGCCGAGACCCAGTACTTC. This sequence joins TRBV7-9 and TRBJ2-5; no firm D call. This CDR3 has 12 amino acids. Trimming took off 0 bases at V and 5 bases at J, with 4 bases between the two ends. Germline values: CDR1 SEHNR, CDR2 FQNEAQ (reference sequence).

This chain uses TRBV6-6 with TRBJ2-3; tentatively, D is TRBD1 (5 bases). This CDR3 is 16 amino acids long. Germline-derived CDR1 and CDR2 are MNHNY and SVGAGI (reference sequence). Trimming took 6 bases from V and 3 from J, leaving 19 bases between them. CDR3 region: CASSNVDDSLTDTQYF. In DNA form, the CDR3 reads TGTGCCAGCAGCAACGTTGACGACAGCCTGACAGATACGCAGTATTTT.

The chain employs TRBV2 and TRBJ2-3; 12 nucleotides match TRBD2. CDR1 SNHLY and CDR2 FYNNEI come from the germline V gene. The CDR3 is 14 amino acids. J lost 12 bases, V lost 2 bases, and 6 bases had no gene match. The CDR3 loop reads CASSEKLAGGAQYF. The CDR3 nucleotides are TGTGCCAGCAGTGAAAAACTAGCGGGAGGAGCACAGTATTTT. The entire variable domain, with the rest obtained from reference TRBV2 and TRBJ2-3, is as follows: EPEVTQTPSHQVTQMGQEVILRCVPISNHLYFYWYRQILGQKVEFLVSFYNNEISEKSEIFDDQFSVERPDGSNFTLKIRSTKLEDSAMYFCASSEKLAGGAQYFGPGTRLTVL.

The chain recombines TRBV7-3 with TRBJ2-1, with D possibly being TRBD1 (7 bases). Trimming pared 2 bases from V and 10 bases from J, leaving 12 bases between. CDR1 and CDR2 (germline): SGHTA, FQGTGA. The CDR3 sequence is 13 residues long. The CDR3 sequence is CASSLSGGHEQFF. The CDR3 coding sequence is TGTGCCAGCAGCTTATCAGGGGGGCACGAGCAGTTCTTC.

CDR3 protein: CAISVGIQFSGDTQYF. CDR3 DNA: TGTGCCATCAGTGTGGGAATACAGTTTAGCGGAGATACGCAGTATTTT. V gene TRBV10-3 combines with J gene TRBJ2-3; D is possibly TRBD2 (6 bases). Germline CDR1 reads ENHRY; CDR2 reads SYGVKD. Trimming removed 4 bases from V and 5 bases from J, with 19 bases in between. This CDR3 comprises 16 residues.

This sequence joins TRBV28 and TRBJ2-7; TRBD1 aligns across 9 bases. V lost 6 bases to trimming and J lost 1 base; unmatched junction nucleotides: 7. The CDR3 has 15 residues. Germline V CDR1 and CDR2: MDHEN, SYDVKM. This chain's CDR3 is CASSGAGTGSYEQYF. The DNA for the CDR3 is TGTGCCAGCAGCGGCGCCGGGACAGGGTCCTACGAGCAGTACTTC.

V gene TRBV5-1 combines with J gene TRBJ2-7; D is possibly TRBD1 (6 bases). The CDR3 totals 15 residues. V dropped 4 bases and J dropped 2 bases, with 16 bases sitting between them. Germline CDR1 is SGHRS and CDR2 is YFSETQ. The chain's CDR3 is CASSPQMDSTYEQYF. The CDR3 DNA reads TGCGCCAGCAGCCCTCAGATGGACAGTACCTACGAGCAGTACTTC. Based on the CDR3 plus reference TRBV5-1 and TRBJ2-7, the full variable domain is KAGVTQTPRYLIKTRGQQVTLSCSPISGHRSVSWYQQTPGQGLQFLFEYFSETQRNKGNFPGRFSGRQFSNSRSEMNVSTLELGDSALYLCASSPQMDSTYEQYFGPGTRLTVT.

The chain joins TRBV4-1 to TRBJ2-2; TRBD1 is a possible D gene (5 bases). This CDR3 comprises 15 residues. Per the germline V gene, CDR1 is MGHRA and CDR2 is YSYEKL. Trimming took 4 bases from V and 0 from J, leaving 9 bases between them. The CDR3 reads CASSLDIANTGELFF. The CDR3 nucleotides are TGCGCCAGCAGCCTGGACATTGCGAACACCGGGGAGCTGTTTTTT.

The DNA for the CDR3 is TGTGCCAGCAGTATAGGACAGGGTGTGGGAAAACTGTTTTTT. Translation: CASSIGQGVGKLFF. The chain is built from TRBV27 and TRBJ1-4; 8 nucleotides line up with TRBD1. Germline CDR1 MNHEY, CDR2 SMNVEV (reference sequence). V lost 5 bases and J lost 10; bases outside the gene matches: 9. The CDR3 loop spans 14 amino acids. The full variable domain, completed using reference TRBV27 and TRBJ1-4, is EAQVTQNPRYLITVTGKKLTVTCSQNMNHEYMSWYRQDPGLGLRQIYYSMNVEVTDKGDVPEGYKVSRKEKRNFPLILESPSPNQTSLYFCASSIGQGVGKLFFGSGTQLSVL.

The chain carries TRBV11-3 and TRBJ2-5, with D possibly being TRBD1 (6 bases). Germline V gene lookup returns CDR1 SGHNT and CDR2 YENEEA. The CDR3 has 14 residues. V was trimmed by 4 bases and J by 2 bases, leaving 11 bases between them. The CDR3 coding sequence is TGTGCCAGCAGCTCCCGGACAGAGCAAGAGACCCAGTACTTC. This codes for CASSSRTEQETQYF. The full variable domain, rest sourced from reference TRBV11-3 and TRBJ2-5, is EAGVVQSPRYKIIEKKQPVAFWCNPISGHNTLYWYLQNLGQGPELLIRYENEEAVDDSQLPKDRFSAERLKGVDSTLKIQPAELGDSAVYLCASSSRTEQETQYFGPGTRLLVL.

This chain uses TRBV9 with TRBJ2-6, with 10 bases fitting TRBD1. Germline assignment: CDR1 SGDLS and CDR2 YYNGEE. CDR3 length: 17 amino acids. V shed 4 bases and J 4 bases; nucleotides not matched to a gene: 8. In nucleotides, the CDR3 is TGTGCCAGCAGCCCGCGGGGACAGGGGAGCGGGGCCAACGTCCTGACTTTC. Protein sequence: CASSPRGQGSGANVLTF.

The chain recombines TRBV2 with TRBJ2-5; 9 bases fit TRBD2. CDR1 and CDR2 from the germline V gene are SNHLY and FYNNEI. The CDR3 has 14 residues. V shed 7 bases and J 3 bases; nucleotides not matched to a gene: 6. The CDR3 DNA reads TGTGCCAGCACTCGGACTAGCGCCAAAGAGACCCAGTACTTC. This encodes CASTRTSAKETQYF.

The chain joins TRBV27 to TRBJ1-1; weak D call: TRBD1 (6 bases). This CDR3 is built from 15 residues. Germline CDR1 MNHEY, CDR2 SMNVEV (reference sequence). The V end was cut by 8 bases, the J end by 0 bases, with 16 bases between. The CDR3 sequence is CASLSGTLMNTEAFF. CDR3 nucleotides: TGTGCCAGCTTATCCGGGACACTCATGAACACTGAAGCTTTCTTT.

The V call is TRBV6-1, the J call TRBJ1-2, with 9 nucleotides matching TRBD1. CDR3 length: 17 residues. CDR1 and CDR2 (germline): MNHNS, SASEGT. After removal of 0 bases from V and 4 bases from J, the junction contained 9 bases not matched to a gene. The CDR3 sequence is CASSEAATGGRGYGYTF. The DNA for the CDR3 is TGTGCCAGCAGTGAAGCGGCTACAGGGGGCCGCGGCTATGGCTACACCTTC.